This paragraph covers one T cell receptor (beta chain) sequence. The antigen is not known. TCRdb fed the 5' RACE reads into MiXCR, producing one record per CDR3 protein. The sample shows about 240,000 distinct CDR3 sequences, about 10% of them seen only once. Donors uniformly comprised healthy Caucasians. The source of the sample is a study of identical twins. Study-level points and caveats: Cross-sectional statistics underpinned the conclusions; the same donors were not followed. Out-of-frame sharing of TCR alpha in monozygotic twins was underestimated by models. Abundant beta clonotypes from cord blood bore fewer insertions; memory repertoires lacked this pattern.

Sequencing input: memory T cells sorted from blood. The source of this sequence is a middle-aged man in good health.

The CDR3 is CASSEEAGDNQPQHF. CDR3 bases: TGTGCCAGCAGTGAAGAGGCAGGGGACAATCAGCCCCAGCATTTT. The chain couples TRBV2 to TRBJ1-5; the D gene is possibly TRBD1 (6 bases). V gave up 1 base and J gave up 3 bases, with 10 bases separating them. In germline, CDR1 is SNHLY, CDR2 FYNNEI. The CDR3 loop spans 15 amino acids.